These T cell receptor beta chains were read from a single sample in a study of OX40 agonist ivuxolimab in advanced cancers. TCRdb keeps only in-frame clones here, not all; method: immunoSEQ multiplex PCR. The sample holds about 46,000 clones, around 89% seen once. The sample was CD4+ or CD8+ T cells sorted from blood, taken in a trial of the OX40 agonist ivuxolimab. These receptors came from an adult with an advanced solid tumor such as melanoma, head and neck, liver or kidney cancer. CDR3s include the opening cysteine and the closing phenylalanine or tryptophan. A D gene is named only where the DNA matches it firmly. Clone size, where shown, is once, few, many, or a class for clones that have expanded.

clone_size	v_call	j_call	d_call	cdr3_aa	cdr3_nt
-	TRBV27	TRBJ2-3	TRBD2	CASTNSGSSTDTQYF	TGTGCCAGCACAAACAGCGGGAGCAGCACAGATACGCAGTATTTT
-	TRBV9	TRBJ2-7	TRBD1	CASSVFAGQGADEQYF	TGTGCCAGCAGCGTATTCGCGGGACAGGGGGCGGACGAGCAGTACTTC
-	TRBV27	TRBJ1-4	-	CASSAGWGTNEKLFF	TGTGCCAGCAGCGCTGGTTGGGGGACTAATGAAAAACTGTTTTTT
-	TRBV13	TRBJ2-3	TRBD2	CASSLKGLGTDTQYF	TGTGCCAGCAGCTTAAAGGGACTAGGGACAGATACGCAGTATTTT
-	TRBV19	TRBJ1-5	-	CASRLRDIVLPQHF	TGTGCCAGTAGACTCCGGGACATCGTGCTGCCCCAGCATTTT
few	TRBV14	TRBJ2-2	TRBD1	CASSQGFRQGAHTGELFF	TGTGCCAGCAGCCAAGGATTCCGACAGGGGGCCCACACCGGGGAGCTGTTTTTT
-	TRBV11-2	TRBJ2-3	-	CASSLDPSADTQYF	TGTGCCAGCAGCTTAGATCCCAGCGCAGATACGCAGTATTTT
-	TRBV7-3	TRBJ2-1	TRBD2	CASSLLAGVRYNEQFF	TGTGCCAGCAGCCTACTCGCGGGAGTCAGGTACAATGAGCAGTTCTTC
-	TRBV9	TRBJ2-3	-	CASRGTPDTQYF	TGTGCCAGCAGGGGCACCCCGGATACGCAGTATTTT
-	TRBV6-5	TRBJ1-5	-	CASAGASNQPQHF	TGTGCCAGCGCCGGGGCGAGCAATCAGCCCCAGCATTTT
-	TRBV18	TRBJ2-6	-	CASSPPVGAGANVLTF	TGTGCCAGCTCACCACCGGTCGGGGCTGGGGCCAACGTCCTGACTTTC
once	TRBV27	TRBJ1-2	-	CASSPWARTDLPDYGYTF	TGTGCCAGCAGTCCCTGGGCGAGGACAGACTTGCCCGACTATGGCTACACCTTC
-	TRBV25-1	TRBJ2-7	TRBD1	CASEGDRGYEQYF	TGTGCCAGCGAGGGAGACAGGGGGTACGAGCAGTACTTC
once	TRBV6-1	TRBJ1-4	-	CASSENPNPREKLFF	TGTGCCAGCAGCGAAAATCCGAACCCCAGGGAAAAACTGTTTTTT
-	TRBV2	TRBJ2-7	TRBD2	CASMGGESRSPEQYF	TGTGCCAGCATGGGGGGGGAGAGCCGCTCGCCCGAGCAGTACTTC
-	TRBV19	TRBJ2-7	TRBD1	CASLKGGPLYEQYF	TGTGCCAGCCTCAAAGGGGGCCCCCTCTACGAGCAGTACTTC
-	TRBV29-1	TRBJ2-5	-	CSVEGLEVEETQYF	TGCAGCGTTGAAGGTCTCGAGGTGGAAGAGACCCAGTACTTC
-	TRBV9	TRBJ1-1	-	CASSGGSFLSEAFF	TGTGCCAGCAGTGGGGGCAGTTTTCTTTCTGAAGCTTTCTTT
-	TRBV4-1	TRBJ1-1	-	CASSQDVGNLNTEAFF	TGCGCCAGCAGCCAAGATGTCGGCAATCTGAACACTGAAGCTTTCTTT
-	TRBV4-1	TRBJ1-1	-	CASSQEGTFEAFF	TGCGCCAGCAGCCAAGAAGGAACCTTTGAAGCTTTCTTT
-	TRBV5-6	TRBJ2-5	-	CASSFGEETQYF	TGTGCCAGCAGCTTTGGAGAAGAGACCCAGTACTTC
-	TRBV6-5	TRBJ1-5	-	CASSYGGSNNQPQHF	TGTGCCAGCAGTTATGGCGGTAGTAACAATCAGCCCCAGCATTTT
-	TRBV9	TRBJ2-7	TRBD2	CASSVGIRVAGEAVGDEQYF	TGTGCCAGCAGCGTAGGGATTCGAGTAGCGGGAGAGGCCGTGGGAGACGAGCAGTACTTC
-	TRBV9	TRBJ2-1	-	CASSVGPGTSSYNEQFF	TGTGCCAGCAGCGTAGGGCCAGGGACGAGCTCCTACAATGAGCAGTTCTTC
-	TRBV19	TRBJ2-1	-	CASSIGGVYNEQFF	TGTGCCAGTAGTATCGGCGGGGTTTACAATGAGCAGTTCTTC
many	TRBV19	TRBJ2-5	-	CASTPGTADAQYF	TGTGCCAGTACCCCCGGGACTGCTGACGCCCAGTACTTC
-	TRBV27	TRBJ1-1	-	CASSTEGPYTEAFF	TGTGCCAGCAGTACCGAGGGCCCATACACTGAAGCTTTCTTT
-	TRBV7-3	TRBJ2-5	TRBD2	CASSFTALAGVETQYF	TGTGCCAGCAGCTTCACGGCGCTAGCGGGAGTAGAGACCCAGTACTTC
-	TRBV19	TRBJ2-3	-	CASSWVGGSTDTQYF	TGTGCCAGTAGTTGGGTGGGGGGAAGCACAGATACGCAGTATTTT
-	TRBV21-1	TRBJ2-6	-	CASSKALAPGANVLTF	TGTGCCAGCAGCAAAGCCTTGGCCCCTGGGGCCAACGTCCTGACTTTC
-	TRBV27	TRBJ1-1	-	CASSFSGTGNTEAFF	TGTGCCAGCAGTTTTTCCGGGACGGGGAACACTGAAGCTTTCTTT
-	TRBV9	TRBJ1-6	-	CASSVGQWADYNSPLHF	TGTGCCAGCAGCGTAGGGCAGTGGGCTGACTATAATTCACCCCTCCACTTT
-	TRBV4-2	TRBJ1-1	-	CASSPMGEMNTEAFF	TGTGCCAGCAGCCCAATGGGGGAAATGAACACTGAAGCTTTCTTT
-	TRBV27	TRBJ2-7	TRBD1	CASSPGTGYEQYF	TGTGCCAGCAGTCCCGGGACAGGCTACGAGCAGTACTTC
-	TRBV4-3	TRBJ1-5	-	CASSQDSANQPQHF	TGCGCCAGCAGCCAAGATTCGGCAAATCAGCCCCAGCATTTT
-	TRBV5-4	TRBJ2-6	-	CASSLRGPFSGANVLTF	TGTGCCAGCAGCTTACGGGGACCCTTCTCTGGGGCCAACGTCCTGACTTTC
few	TRBV4-1	TRBJ1-1	-	CASSMNTEAFF	TGCGCCAGCAGCATGAACACTGAAGCTTTCTTT
-	TRBV7-9	TRBJ1-5	-	CASSFPYPDRFNQPQHF	TGTGCCAGCAGCTTCCCTTATCCGGACAGATTCAATCAGCCCCAGCATTTT
-	TRBV6-5	TRBJ1-2	-	CASSPQGFSGYTF	TGTGCCAGCAGTCCCCAGGGTTTTTCTGGCTACACCTTC
-	TRBV5-6	TRBJ2-7	TRBD1	CASSPTLGGSSYEQYF	TGTGCCAGCAGCCCAACCCTAGGGGGCTCCTCCTACGAGCAGTACTTC
once	TRBV27	TRBJ1-2	-	CASSLSRSQAPNYGYTF	TGTGCCAGCAGTTTATCGAGGTCACAGGCTCCTAACTATGGCTACACCTTC
-	TRBV15	TRBJ2-6	-	CATSRGGEPGANVLTF	TGTGCCACCAGCAGAGGAGGGGAACCTGGGGCCAACGTCCTGACTTTC
-	TRBV11-2	TRBJ1-1	-	CASRPAGRLNTEAFF	TGTGCCAGCAGGCCAGCGGGCCGGTTGAACACTGAAGCTTTCTTT
-	TRBV28	TRBJ2-2	-	CASSGRAGELFF	TGTGCCAGCAGCGGGAGAGCCGGGGAGCTGTTTTTT
-	TRBV14	TRBJ1-6	-	CASSLINSPLHF	TGTGCCAGCAGCCTGATTAATTCACCCCTCCACTTT
-	TRBV9	TRBJ2-2	TRBD1	CASSVGVGQGGAGELFF	TGTGCCAGCAGCGTAGGAGTGGGACAGGGTGGGGCCGGGGAGCTGTTTTTT
-	TRBV6-5	TRBJ2-5	-	CASSTRFQETQYF	TGTGCCAGCAGCACTAGGTTCCAAGAGACCCAGTACTTC
-	TRBV10-1	TRBJ1-6	TRBD1	CANSGQGASGSYNSPLHF	TGCGCCAACTCGGGACAGGGGGCTTCGGGCTCCTATAATTCACCCCTCCACTTT
once	TRBV14	TRBJ1-3	-	CASSQVGRPTGNTIYF	TGTGCCAGCAGCCAAGTTGGTCGACCCACTGGAAACACCATATATTTT
-	TRBV27	TRBJ1-2	TRBD1	CASSLAWTGSVYGYTF	TGTGCCAGCAGTTTAGCCTGGACAGGGTCCGTATATGGCTACACCTTC
-	TRBV5-1	TRBJ2-7	-	CASSLGSHGSYEQYF	TGCGCCAGCAGCCTCGGGTCCCATGGGTCCTACGAGCAGTACTTC
-	TRBV4-3	TRBJ1-1	-	CASSQDGGGGTEAFF	TGCGCCAGCAGCCAAGATGGGGGCGGGGGCACTGAAGCTTTCTTT
-	TRBV21-1	TRBJ1-1	-	CASSKKGRKNTEAFF	TGTGCCAGCAGCAAAAAGGGCAGAAAGAACACTGAAGCTTTCTTT
once	TRBV6-6	TRBJ1-2	TRBD1	CASRRLTGDLYGYTF	TGTGCCAGCAGGAGACTCACAGGGGACCTCTATGGCTACACCTTC
once	TRBV5-4	TRBJ1-1	TRBD1	CASSLGGQGLNTEAFF	TGTGCCAGCAGCTTGGGGGGACAGGGACTGAACACTGAAGCTTTCTTT
-	TRBV27	TRBJ1-2	-	CASIPRGGVQTYYGYTF	TGTGCCAGCATCCCCCGCGGAGGGGTGCAAACTTACTATGGCTACACCTTC
-	TRBV19	TRBJ1-1	-	CASSMGGGSEAFF	TGTGCCAGTAGTATGGGGGGAGGGTCTGAAGCTTTCTTT
-	TRBV4-1	TRBJ2-2	-	CASSPLGQTNTGELFF	TGCGCCAGCAGCCCATTAGGGCAGACGAACACCGGGGAGCTGTTTTTT
-	TRBV19	TRBJ1-5	-	CASSFSNQPQHF	TGTGCCAGCTCCTTTAGCAATCAGCCCCAGCATTTT
-	TRBV7-7	TRBJ2-5	TRBD1	CASSLNQGAKTQYF	TGTGCCAGCAGCTTAAATCAGGGGGCGAAGACCCAGTACTTC